The subject of this entry is one TCR beta chain. Its antigen is currently not known. No much larger clonotype is one base removed from it; base qualities were not supplied. The data were taken from a study of OX40 agonist ivuxolimab in advanced cancers. About the full investigation: Ivuxolimab was a fully human IgG2 agonistic monoclonal antibody targeting the costimulatory receptor OX40 (CD134). Intravenous ivuxolimab was administered to patients every 2 weeks at six dose levels: 0.01, 0.1, 0.3, 1.5, 3 and 10 mg/kg. Of the 50 to 55 dose-escalation patients, hepatocellular carcinoma was present in approximately 20, melanoma in approximately 15, renal cell carcinoma in 9 and head and neck cancer in 9. The dose-escalation cohort was 82.7% male with a mean age of around 64 years, ranging from roughly 20 to 80. Patients were allowed to have had prior anti-PD-1, anti-PD-L1 or anti-CTLA-4 therapy, and approximately 40% of the dose-escalation patients had been treated with checkpoint inhibitors. Partial responses occurred in three dose-escalation patients, of whom one had hepatocellular carcinoma and two had cutaneous melanoma. Peripheral TCRbeta sequencing aimed to test whether ivuxolimab altered TCR sequence diversity and caused clonal T-cell expansion. The paper covers the monotherapy dose-escalation part of the phase I ivuxolimab trial, which included N of about 50 patients.

To sequence the TCRbeta CDR3 region, genomic DNA was isolated from the sorted cells. TCRbeta CDR3 regions were sequenced using the immunoSEQ Assay. Entries here come from immuneACCESS through TCRdb and include only in-frame sequences with V and J called. Some clones fail to appear in such tables; in the studies checked, an unresolved V gene covers under half of the shortfall, and the cause of the remainder is unknown. The sample has 45,000 or so clones on record, 65% to 90% of them singletons. The top ten clones comprise 2% to 3% of the sample. Trimming takes 6 bases from V and 0 bases from J, and the germline ends sit 14 bases apart. Reading from cysteine to phenylalanine, the CDR3 counts 15 amino acids. The kept DNA is CDR3 alone, 45 bases in frame from the first base. Based on the germline V gene (reference sequence), the CDR1 and CDR2 sequences are SEHNR and FQNEAQ. The trial excluded patients who had a history of autoimmune disease or who were on systemic immunosuppression. Peripheral blood for TCR sequencing was drawn from every dose cohort at baseline, at cycle 4 day 1 and at cycle 7 day 1. The samples were drawn from a first-in-human, open-label, multicenter phase I dose-escalation trial of ivuxolimab. Adults with locally advanced or metastatic melanoma, renal cell, hepatocellular, or head and neck squamous cell carcinoma were enrolled in the trial. CD4+ and CD8+ T cells were sorted separately from peripheral blood before TCR sequencing.

What the authors observed across the whole study: In the 0.1-3.0 mg/kg groups, partial responders were among the patients with the lowest normalized peripheral clonal expansion, particularly in CD8+ T cells. Low levels of normalized T-cell clonal expansion were also shown by some nonresponding patients. At doses from 0.1 to 3.0 mg/kg, clonal expansion was seen in both CD4+ and CD8+ blood T cells between baseline and week 6. Which antigens the clonally expanded peripheral T cells were specific for was not determined. On average, CD8+ T cells showed more expanded clones than CD4+ T cells after ivuxolimab.

The sequences come from CD4+ or CD8+ T cells sorted from blood, collected in a trial of the OX40 agonist ivuxolimab. The sequence came from an adult with an advanced solid tumor such as melanoma, head and neck, liver or kidney cancer. The sequence is built from TRBV7-9 and TRBJ1-2; confidence is insufficient to name the D gene. The CDR3 loop reads CASRPILPPNYGYTF. The DNA sequence is given as TGTGCCAGCAGGCCGATCCTACCCCCTAACTATGGCTACACCTTC.